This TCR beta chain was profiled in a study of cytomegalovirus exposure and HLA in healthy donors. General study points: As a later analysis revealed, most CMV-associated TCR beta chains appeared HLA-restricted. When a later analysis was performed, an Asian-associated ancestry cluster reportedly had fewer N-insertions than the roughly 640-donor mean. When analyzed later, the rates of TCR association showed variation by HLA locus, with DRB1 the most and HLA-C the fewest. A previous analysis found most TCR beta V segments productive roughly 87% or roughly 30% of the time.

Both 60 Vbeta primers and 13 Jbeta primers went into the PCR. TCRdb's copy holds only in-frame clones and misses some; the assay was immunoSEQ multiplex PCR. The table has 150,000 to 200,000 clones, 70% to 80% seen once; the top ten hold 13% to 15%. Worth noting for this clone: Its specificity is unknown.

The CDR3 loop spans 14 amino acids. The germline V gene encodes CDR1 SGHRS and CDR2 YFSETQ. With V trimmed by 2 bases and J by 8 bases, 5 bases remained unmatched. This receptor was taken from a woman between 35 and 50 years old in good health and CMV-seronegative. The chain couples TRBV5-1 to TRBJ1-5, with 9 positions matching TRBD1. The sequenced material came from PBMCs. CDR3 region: CASSLQGAGEPQHF. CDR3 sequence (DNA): TGCGCCAGCAGCTTACAGGGGGCTGGTGAGCCCCAGCATTTT.